This TCR beta chain was captured in a study of CD8 T cells in Susac syndrome. An amount of RNA that ranged from 0.5 to 1 ug was reverse transcribed with random hexamers. TCRdb reprocessed the immunoSEQ multiplex PCR reads with MiXCR, giving one entry per CDR3 protein. The repertoire holds about 83,000 distinct CDR3 sequences, with roughly 96% as singletons. The germline V and J ends were trimmed by 3 bases and 0 bases, with 12 bases remaining between them. This CDR3 is built from 16 residues. In germline, CDR1 is MRHNA, CDR2 SNTAGT. The rearrangement uses TRBV6-4 and TRBJ2-1; D is ambiguous. Sequences were obtained from CD8+ T cells from PBMCs. This TCR was sampled from a human donor with Susac syndrome. CDR3 region: CASSEILGSSYNEQFF. The CDR3 nucleotides are TGTGCCAGCAGTGAGATTCTCGGAAGCTCCTACAATGAGCAGTTCTTC.